This T cell receptor (beta chain) originates from a study of T cell responses to AZD1222 COVID-19 vaccine. Broader study findings: Spike as a whole was targeted by vaccine-associated CD4 TCRs, dominant at 160-218 and 743-854. Spike-specific TCRs gained breadth and depth after people received two AZD1222 doses. Most donors were white British, females outnumbered males, and clonal diversity was possibly underestimated.

This table comes from immunoSEQ multiplex PCR, and its TCRdb copy is limited to in-frame clones, with some not included. The sample includes approximately 160,000 clones, 88% of them seen just once. Per the germline V gene, CDR1 is SGHTA and CDR2 is FQGNSA. The germline V and J ends were trimmed by 5 bases and 7 bases, with 15 bases remaining between them. CDR3 size: 15 residues. Regarding this clone: Its antigen is not known.

The sequence came from an adult in good health. V usage is TRBV7-2 and J usage is TRBJ1-6, with a weak D call TRBD1 (5 bases). The source material was peripheral blood, sampled on day 0 of MenACWY control vaccination. This chain's CDR3 is CASSPYGAGNSPLHF. CDR3 nucleotide sequence: TGTGCCAGCAGCCCGTACGGGGCAGGGAATTCACCCCTCCACTTT.